The T cell receptor (beta chain) described here comes from a study of cytomegalovirus exposure and HLA in healthy donors. PCR employed 60 Vbeta and 13 Jbeta primers. Sequencing was performed with immunoSEQ multiplex PCR; in TCRdb, only in-frame clones are kept and a portion is missing. The sample records 100,000 to 150,000 clones, approximately 80% being singletons. V lost 1 base to trimming and J lost 6 bases, with 13 bases between them. In germline, CDR1 is SGHRS, CDR2 YFSETQ. The CDR3 has 14 residues. This clonotype was sampled from a girl under 10 years old in good health and CMV-seronegative. Sequencing was done on a sample of PBMCs. This chain connects TRBV5-1 to TRBJ1-1; weak D call: TRBD1 (5 bases). Here the CDR3 reads CASSLTAPGAEAFF. In DNA form, the CDR3 reads TGCGCCAGCAGCTTGACTGCCCCGGGGGCTGAAGCTTTCTTT.